Below, one T cell receptor beta chain is given with its context. Its antigen target is currently unknown. Base quality data are lacking; no much larger clone is found one base away. The donors were some 36 Caucasian individuals from Russia, aged roughly 6 to 100 years, who were systemically healthy. Approximately 10 milliliters of peripheral blood were collected from each donor into EDTA-treated Vacutainer tubes. Ficoll-Paque density-gradient centrifugation was used to isolate PBMCs, with at least 7 million obtained per sample. Trizol reagent was used to extract total RNA from the PBMCs, yielding at least 6 micrograms per sample. The percentages of naive CD45RAhigh/CD27high T cells were determined by flow cytometry on a PBMC aliquot from every donor. These data come from a study of blood T cells in healthy people across ages (dated by TCRdb to 2014 to 2015). Study-wide context: In model experiments, template switching captured roughly one uniquely barcoded TCR beta cDNA molecule for every two T cells. To track age-related changes in TCR beta repertoire diversity, the study relied on deep sequencing normalized with unique cDNA molecular identifiers. Donors were grouped into four age groups: young (average approximately 15 years), middle-aged (under 40), aged (about 60) and long-lived (less than 85). To avoid experimental bias, donors of different ages were randomly spread across the sequencing lanes. Two additional independent replicas of 1 million unique cDNA reads from the same blood draw were analyzed for two donors (one aged 18 to 30 and one aged 80 or older).

What the research found in general, with its limitations: Compared with the aged group, more naive CD4+ T cells, fewer expanded clones and increased TCR diversity were shown by the long-lived group, suggesting age selection. Because the CMV infection status of the donors was unknown, age-related changes in expanded clonotypes may potentially have been confounded. Since profiling was done on bulk unsorted PBMCs, naive and antigen-experienced compartments could not be conclusively compared. Total diversity estimates from one million sequenced T cells were considered lower bounds and underestimates. Observed TCR beta diversity per million T cells fell roughly linearly with age, and a significant reduction was already apparent by age around 40. Observed TCR beta diversity correlated strongly with the percentage of naive T cells measured by flow cytometry.

V loses 7 bases, J loses 2 bases, and the germline ends lie 5 bases apart. The germline V gene supplies CDR1 MNHNS and CDR2 SASEGT. The CDR3 contains 11 residues, cysteine and phenylalanine counted. This entry keeps only the CDR3 DNA: 33 bases, framed from base 1. The library came from 5' RACE. The reads were generated on an Illumina HiSeq 2500. A second PCR of roughly 6 to 11 cycles was performed with a sample-barcoded 5' primer and a J-beta primer mix. A template-switch 5' adaptor carrying 12 random nucleotides introduced a unique molecular identifier onto each TCR beta cDNA molecule. Each sample yielded at least 2.5 million CDR3-containing paired-end reads. The Mint cDNA synthesis kit, primed by a TRBC-specific oligonucleotide, was used to synthesize first-strand cDNA from all RNA. Following uracil-DNA glycosylase treatment, a first 18-cycle PCR with universal primers M1SS and BC2_uni_R was performed on all cDNA. Concerning the study's data processing: For normalization, 1 million high-quality reads, each with a distinct molecular identifier, were randomly selected from each sample. Reads sharing molecular identifiers were discarded rather than binned into consensus sequences. MiTCR, with a Q25 quality threshold and the strictest error-elimination algorithm, was used for CDR3 identification, clonotype clustering and error correction. A nonparametric unseen species model with Euler transformation was used to estimate a lower bound on total TCR beta diversity. The raw public data were reprocessed by TCRdb itself: fastp quality trimming at Q25, MiXCR clonotype calling, in-frame beta chains only. Rows with one shared CDR3 protein collapse into an entry with the most common genes and DNA. The V and J calls were not made by the authors but by TCRdb's processing. The sample table shows about 1.4 million distinct CDR3 sequences, and roughly 60% are seen once. The leading ten clones occupy approximately 7% of the sample.

The origin of this receptor is a man between 18 and 29 years old in good health. Here the chain combines TRBV6-1 and TRBJ2-5; a tentative D call is TRBD1 (5 bases match). Sequencing input: blood. The DNA sequence is TGTGCCAGCAAGGGGCAAGAGACCCAGTACTTC. Translated, it reads CASKGQETQYF.